This TCR beta chain was identified during a study of neurological immune-mediated disorders. Study information: There were roughly 35 multiple sclerosis patients; around 31 were relapsing-remitting and 3 were secondary progressive. Study-level points and caveats: HTLV-1-associated myelopathy had the most TCR clonal expansion, and multiple sclerosis had the least, less than healthy controls. Sharing of CDR3 amino acid sequences among expanded clones across subjects was absent, suggesting private repertoires in all groups.

V dropped 1 base and J dropped 8; count of bases not matched to a gene: 5. This CDR3 contains 14 residues. With 10-nucleotide random UMIs, 5'RACE was used to make the cDNA. MiXCR was run by TCRdb on the 5' RACE reads, yielding one entry per CDR3 protein. The profile shows 45,000 to 50,000 distinct CDR3 sequences, around 4.3% of them singletons. This clonotype was seen a few times. Its matching antigen is unknown. The material sequenced was PBMCs. The TCR was taken from a woman aged 55-70 years with multiple sclerosis. The chain is built from TRBV12-3 or TRBV12-4 and TRBJ1-2; 9 positions agree with TRBD1. The CDR3 region has the DNA TGTGCCAGCAGTTTAGGCCACAGGGGGCTGGGCTACACCTTC. Its protein product is CASSLGHRGLGYTF.